This is a list of T cell receptor beta chains from one sample in a study of blood T cell repertoires in COVID-19. The protocol was immunoSEQ multiplex PCR, while the TCRdb copy is restricted to in-frame clones and leaves out a portion. The sample holds 250,000 to 350,000 clones, approximately 86% seen once. Sequencing was carried out using peripheral blood. These receptor sequences come from a woman aged 45 to 65 with active or convalescent COVID-19. The CDR3 runs from the conserved cysteine through the conserved F or W. Each record gives: D gene, clone size, V gene, J gene, CDR3 protein, CDR3 DNA. A D gene is named only where the DNA matches it firmly. Clone size is not always given. Where it is, it says once, few, many or a class for expanded clones.

TRBD1	-	TRBV29-1	TRBJ2-2	CSARDSNTGELFF	TGCAGCGCCCGGGACAGTAACACCGGGGAGCTGTTTTTT
-	-	TRBV2	TRBJ1-6	CASREGQTLSPLHF	TGTGCCAGCAGGGAAGGACAGACGCTTTCACCCCTCCACTTT
-	-	TRBV12-3/TRBV12-4	TRBJ1-2	CASSSGASYGYTF	TGTGCCAGCAGTTCTGGTGCCAGCTATGGCTACACCTTC
-	-	TRBV6-1	TRBJ2-7	CASSEANYEQYF	TGTGCCAGCAGTGAAGCTAACTACGAGCAGTACTTC
TRBD1	-	TRBV6-5	TRBJ1-2	CASSPNRGGGYTF	TGTGCCAGCAGTCCAAACAGGGGGGGCGGCTACACCTTC
-	-	TRBV7-7	TRBJ2-7	CASSPSVSSYEQYF	TGTGCTAGCAGCCCTAGCGTGAGCTCCTACGAGCAGTACTTC
-	-	TRBV20-1	TRBJ1-2	CSASPTRGLNYGYTF	TGCAGTGCTAGTCCAACCAGGGGACTAAACTATGGCTACACCTTC
-	-	TRBV6-5	TRBJ2-5	CASRVRGGETQYF	TGTGCCAGCAGAGTCAGGGGTGGAGAGACCCAGTACTTC
TRBD1	-	TRBV7-7	TRBJ2-2	CASSRGQYFTGELFF	TGTGCCAGCAGCCGGGGACAGTATTTTACCGGGGAGCTGTTTTTT
-	-	TRBV7-2	TRBJ2-2	CASSLGGLRSGTGELFF	TGTGCCAGCAGCTTAGGGGGCTTAAGGAGTGGGACCGGGGAGCTGTTTTTT
-	-	TRBV29-1	TRBJ1-2	CSVVGGTKGYTF	TGCAGCGTTGTTGGGGGGACGAAAGGCTACACCTTC
-	-	TRBV9	TRBJ2-3	CASSVAGERTDTQYF	TGTGCCAGCAGCGTAGCTGGGGAGAGGACAGATACGCAGTATTTT
-	-	TRBV5-4	TRBJ2-7	CASSLEGRAYEQYF	TGTGCCAGCAGCTTGGAGGGCAGGGCTTACGAGCAGTACTTC
TRBD2	-	TRBV6-5	TRBJ2-1	CASRREDSYNEQFF	TGTGCCAGCAGGCGGGAGGACTCCTACAATGAGCAGTTCTTC
-	-	TRBV29-1	TRBJ2-1	CSVDRGEQFF	TGCAGCGTTGACCGGGGTGAGCAGTTCTTC
TRBD2	-	TRBV19	TRBJ2-1	CASSIGGRGYNEQFF	TGTGCCAGTAGTATAGGCGGGAGGGGTTACAATGAGCAGTTCTTC
-	-	TRBV27	TRBJ1-2	CASSLKGIGYGYTF	TGTGCCAGCAGTTTAAAGGGGATCGGCTATGGCTACACCTTC
-	-	TRBV28	TRBJ1-2	CASRGQPYGYTF	TGTGCCAGCAGGGGCCAGCCCTATGGCTACACCTTC
TRBD2	-	TRBV5-1	TRBJ2-3	CASSPSGRNTQYF	TGCGCCAGCAGCCCTAGCGGGAGAAATACGCAGTATTTT
TRBD1	-	TRBV9	TRBJ1-2	CASSVRRRDSYYGYTF	TGTGCCAGCAGCGTAAGGAGAAGGGACAGTTACTATGGCTACACCTTC
-	-	TRBV10-1	TRBJ1-1	CAKDRGNTEAFF	TGCGCCAAAGACAGAGGGAACACTGAAGCTTTCTTT
TRBD1	-	TRBV7-8	TRBJ2-7	CASSRRDRATYEQYF	TGTGCCAGCAGCCGCAGGGACAGGGCGACCTACGAGCAGTACTTC
TRBD1	-	TRBV5-1	TRBJ1-3	CASSRTGSGNTIYF	TGCGCCAGCAGCCGGACAGGGAGCGGAAACACCATATATTTT
TRBD1	-	TRBV6-5	TRBJ1-2	CASRGGTVLWGYTF	TGTGCCAGCAGAGGGGGGACAGTCCTGTGGGGCTACACCTTC
-	once	TRBV30	TRBJ1-5	CAWSGVSSQPQHF	TGTGCCTGGTCAGGGGTTAGTAGTCAGCCCCAGCATTTT
-	-	TRBV12-3/TRBV12-4	TRBJ2-1	CASSLVSRNEQFF	TGTGCCAGCAGTTTAGTAAGCAGGAATGAGCAGTTCTTC
-	-	TRBV15	TRBJ2-1	CATSRVGGSNEQFF	TGTGCCACCAGCAGAGTTGGAGGGTCCAATGAGCAGTTCTTC